A single sample is the source of the 30 T cell receptor beta chains below, sequenced in a study of T cell repertoires in cytomegalovirus infection (dated by TCRdb to the late 2010s). The treatment or condition label on this specimen signifies: in vitro stimulation with specific CMV peptide epitopes to enrich CMV-specific T cells. For these TCRs, the target antigens are not known. Sequencing was performed on an Illumina HiSeq 1500. The public reads were reprocessed in TCRdb via fastp at Q25 and MiXCR, keeping in-frame beta chains. Every entry covers one CDR3 protein and lists the most common genes and DNA from its rows. The sample table contains 650,000 to 900,000 distinct CDR3 sequences; only one count was recorded for 32% of them. Approximately 13% of the sample is in the top ten clones. The input for sequencing was cultured CD8+ T cells from PBMCs, taken from culture after CMV antigen stimulation. All receptors come from a human donor in good health (CMV status not recorded). Some clones in this sample may be carry-over from other donors' samples.

This clonotype came up a few times. V gene TRBV6-5 combines with J gene TRBJ2-3; 7 bases map to TRBD2. The CDR3 extends over 17 amino acids. Germline V gives CDR1 MNHEY, CDR2 SVGAGI. After removal of 0 bases from V and 8 bases from J, the junction contained 14 bases not matched to a gene. The CDR3 DNA reads as TGTGCCAGCAGTTACTCACGACTAGCAGAGAGGTCGGGTACGCAGTATTTT. This encodes CASSYSRLAERSGTQYF.

This clonotype was counted only a few times. The genes are TRBV18 and TRBJ1-1, with TRBD1 matching over 10 bases. The V gene's germline CDR1 is KGHSH and CDR2 LQKENI. J was trimmed by 4 bases and V by 6 bases; bases with no gene match: 29. CDR3 size: 22 residues. The CDR3 sequence is CASSSTRGQGRTIQESGTEAFF. As DNA, the CDR3 is TGTGCCAGCTCTTCCACGAGGGGACAGGGGCGAACAATCCAAGAATCGGGCACTGAAGCTTTCTTT.

V gene TRBV25-1 combines with J gene TRBJ2-3, with D hard to call. V lost 2 bases and J 4 bases, leaving 10 bases between the germline ends. Germline V gene sequence: CDR1 MGHDK, CDR2 SYGVNS. The CDR3 sequence is 14 residues long. The CDR3 region has the DNA TGTGCCAGCAGTGAAGTGGATTTATCAGATACGCAGTATTTT. It yields the protein CASSEVDLSDTQYF.

This clonotype was observed a single time. The chain employs TRBV19 and TRBJ1-5; TRBD1 agrees at 10 bases. The CDR3 totals 16 residues. With 5 bases clipped from V and 2 bases from J, the junction kept 6 bases outside the gene matches. The germline V gene encodes CDR1 LNHDA and CDR2 SQIVND (reference sequence). CDR3 amino acids: CASSPLGTGGNQPQHF. DNA for the CDR3: TGTGCCAGTAGTCCCCTGGGGACAGGGGGCAATCAGCCCCAGCATTTT.

The chain employs TRBV15 and TRBJ1-2, with TRBD1 identical over 8 bases. Trimming at V came to 0 bases and at J to 6 bases, leaving 6 bases not matched to a gene. The germline gives CDR1 LNHNV, CDR2 YYDKDF (reference sequence). This CDR3 contains 15 residues. This CDR3 is CATSRDRGQEDGYTF. The CDR3 DNA reads TGTGCCACCAGCAGAGATAGGGGACAGGAGGATGGCTACACCTTC.

The chain couples TRBV5-4 to TRBJ2-7, with a tentative D call TRBD1 (6 bases). V lost 4 bases to trimming and J lost 2 bases, with 13 bases between them. The CDR3 is 14 residues long. CDR1 is SGHNT and CDR2 is YYREEE in the germline V gene (reference sequence). The CDR3 DNA reads TGTGCCAGCAGCCTTGACAGGAATGCCTACGAGCAGTACTTC. Amino acid sequence: CASSLDRNAYEQYF.

The chain carries TRBV11-2 and TRBJ2-3, with 11 nucleotides matching TRBD2. The CDR3 is made up of 18 amino acids. The V gene end was trimmed by 5 bases and the J gene end by 3 bases; junction bases not matched to a gene: 13. The germline V gene has CDR1 SGHAT and CDR2 FQNNGV. The DNA of the CDR3 is TGTGCCAGCAGCCTCCGATACGTAGCGGGGGGGTCAACAGATACGCAGTATTTT. Translated: CASSLRYVAGGSTDTQYF.

The chain links TRBV27 to TRBJ1-1, with 7 bases identical to TRBD1. The CDR3 contains 15 residues. Trimming removed 7 bases from V and 1 base from J; junction bases left unmatched: 9. Per germline, CDR1 MNHEY and CDR2 SMNVEV (reference sequence). For the CDR3, the DNA is TGTGCCAGCACCAAACAGGGGAACGCGAACACTGAAGCTTTCTTT. It yields the protein CASTKQGNANTEAFF.

The J gene is TRBJ2-7, the V gene TRBV4-1, with 9 bases identical to TRBD1. CDR1 is MGHRA and CDR2 is YSYEKL in the germline V gene. V shed 3 bases and J 0 bases; nucleotides not matched to a gene: 9. The CDR3 extends over 17 amino acids. The CDR3 is CASSHADLGQGSYEQYF. The CDR3 DNA reads TGCGCCAGCAGCCACGCCGACTTGGGACAGGGCTCCTACGAGCAGTACTTC.

This chain connects TRBV27 to TRBJ1-1; TRBD1 might be the D (5 bases). V dropped 8 bases and J dropped 7 bases, with 29 bases sitting between them. Germline V gene sequence: CDR1 MNHEY, CDR2 SMNVEV (reference sequence). CDR3 length equals 17 residues. The CDR3 loop reads CASPFAPRDPVLDEAFF. The CDR3 DNA reads TGTGCCAGCCCTTTCGCCCCCAGGGATCCGGTCTTGGATGAAGCTTTCTTT.

This rearrangement joins TRBV7-9 to TRBJ2-7; maybe TRBD1 (6 bases). The germline V and J ends were trimmed by 3 bases and 1 base, with 13 bases remaining between them. This CDR3 spans 15 amino acids. In germline, CDR1 is SEHNR, CDR2 FQNEAQ (reference sequence). CDR3 in amino acids: CASSLTQGLSYEQYF. CDR3 bases: TGTGCCAGCAGCTTGACTCAGGGGTTATCCTACGAGCAGTACTTC. The full variable domain, with the rest looked up from reference TRBV7-9 and TRBJ2-7, is DTGVSQNPRHKITKRGQNVTFRCDPISEHNRLYWYRQTLGQGPEFLTYFQNEAQLEKSRLLSDRFSAERPKGSFSTLEIQRTEQGDSAMYLCASSLTQGLSYEQYFGPGTRLTVT.

This clonotype has just a few counts. In DNA form, the CDR3 reads TGCGCCAGCAGCTTGTCGAGCGGGGGTTTTTATGACAATGAGCAGTTCTTC. Protein product: CASSLSSGGFYDNEQFF. The chain carries TRBV5-1 and TRBJ2-1; 8 nucleotides line up with TRBD2. The V segment lost 1 base and the J segment 5 bases; nucleotides outside the gene matches: 11. The CDR3 covers 17 residues. The germline V gene encodes CDR1 SGHRS and CDR2 YFSETQ. Full variable domain (missing parts from reference TRBV5-1 and TRBJ2-1): KAGVTQTPRYLIKTRGQQVTLSCSPISGHRSVSWYQQTPGQGLQFLFEYFSETQRNKGNFPGRFSGRQFSNSRSEMNVSTLELGDSALYLCASSLSSGGFYDNEQFFGPGTRLTVL.

V and J are TRBV7-3 and TRBJ1-1; 7 bases align to TRBD1. CDR1 SGHTA and CDR2 FQGTGA come from the germline V gene. This CDR3 contains 16 residues. V shed 5 bases and J 4 bases; nucleotides not matched to a gene: 13. The CDR3 nucleotides read TGTGCCAGCAGCCATTCGGCAGGGGGAGGTTTCACTGAAGCTTTCTTT. This codes for CASSHSAGGGFTEAFF.

As to this clonotype: A much bigger clone sits one base away, suggesting this may be a read error. The chain uses TRBV7-2 and TRBJ2-3; 8 bases fit TRBD2. The V gene end was trimmed by 4 bases and the J gene end by 0 bases; junction bases not matched to a gene: 15. CDR3 length: 19 amino acids. The germline V gene has CDR1 SGHTA and CDR2 FQGNSA. CDR3 DNA sequence: TGTGCCAGCAGCTCAGTCCCGGGACTAGTGGGGTCTAGCACAGATACGCAGTATTTT. Protein product: CASSSVPGLVGSSTDTQYF.

Ten or more counts support this clonotype. V is TRBV7-2 and J is TRBJ1-4; 7 bases fit TRBD1. This CDR3 is 14 amino acids long. Germline V gene lookup returns CDR1 SGHTA and CDR2 FQGNSA. J lost 7 bases, V lost 2 bases, and 4 bases had no gene match. The CDR3 here is CASSLTGAGEKLFF. The CDR3 DNA reads as TGTGCCAGCAGCTTAACAGGGGCAGGTGAAAAACTGTTTTTT.

The chain employs TRBV9 and TRBJ2-5; a possible D gene is TRBD2 (5 bases). From germline, CDR1 is SGDLS and CDR2 YYNGEE. The CDR3 runs to 13 residues. The ends were cut back, 0 bases at V and 7 bases at J, with 10 bases in the middle. The DNA of the CDR3 is TGTGCCAGCAGCGTAGCCGGGGAGCGGACCCAGTACTTC. Protein: CASSVAGERTQYF.

This clonotype was seen many times. This chain connects TRBV7-2 to TRBJ2-1; the D gene is possibly TRBD2 (6 bases). The CDR3 covers 16 residues. Germline CDR1 and CDR2: SGHTA and FQGNSA. Deletions cut 3 bases from V and 0 bases from J, with 12 bases between. CDR3 sequence reads: CASSFSDGSSYNEQFF. CDR3 nucleotide sequence: TGTGCCAGCAGCTTCTCGGACGGGAGCTCCTACAATGAGCAGTTCTTC.

In regard to this clonotype: Since a much larger clone is just one base distant, this may be a read error. The rearrangement uses TRBV7-2 and TRBJ2-1, with D perhaps being TRBD1 or TRBD2 (6 bases each). Germline CDR1 and CDR2: SGHTA and FQGNSA. CDR3 size: 12 residues. V lost 5 bases to trimming and J lost 8 bases, with 10 bases between them. This CDR3 reads CASSGGPDEQFF. The CDR3 nucleotides read TGTGCCAGCAGCGGGGGGCCCGATGAGCAGTTCTTC.

This clonotype has only a few counts. V is TRBV5-1 and J is TRBJ2-2; the D gene is possibly TRBD1 (6 bases). Germline assignment: CDR1 SGHRS and CDR2 YFSETQ. V was pared by 5 bases and J by 1 base, with 9 bases between. The length of the CDR3 is 14 residues. The CDR3 loop reads CASRQGLNTGELFF. CDR3 DNA: TGCGCCAGCAGACAGGGTCTGAACACCGGGGAGCTGTTTTTT.

Many counts were recorded for this clonotype. The rearrangement links TRBV7-9 to TRBJ2-1; D might be TRBD2 (7 bases). V was trimmed by 3 bases and J by 10 bases, leaving 16 bases between them. Germline V CDR1 and CDR2: SEHNR, FQNEAQ (reference sequence). The CDR3 is made up of 14 amino acids. The CDR3 loop is CASSFVGGAGEQFF. CDR3 nucleotides: TGTGCCAGCAGCTTTGTGGGGGGGGCCGGGGAGCAGTTCTTC.

The chain carries TRBV11-2 and TRBJ2-3, with D unclear. Trimming took off 3 bases at V and 4 bases at J, with 11 bases between the two ends. Germline V gives CDR1 SGHAT, CDR2 FQNNGV. The CDR3 has 14 amino acids. CDR3 nucleotide sequence: TGTGCCAGCAGCTTCCCTGGGGTGGCAGATACGCAGTATTTT. Translation: CASSFPGVADTQYF.

This clonotype was observed a few times. The gene calls are TRBV5-5 and TRBJ1-1; D is unclear. CDR3 length: 13 amino acids. Germline V gene data show CDR1 as SGHKS and CDR2 as YYEKEE (reference sequence). Between the trimmed V and J ends, which lost 6 bases and 5 bases, there was a span of 14 bases. This chain's CDR3 is CASKNEVVTEAFF. CDR3 nucleotide sequence: TGTGCCAGCAAGAACGAGGTAGTGACTGAAGCTTTCTTT.

The V and J genes are TRBV27 and TRBJ1-4; D not resolved. The V gene's germline CDR1 is MNHEY and CDR2 SMNVEV (reference sequence). This CDR3 region has 11 residues. The germline V and J ends were trimmed by 4 bases and 9 bases, with 6 bases remaining between them. CDR3 in amino acids: CASSSRQKLFF. In nucleotides, the CDR3 is TGTGCCAGCAGTTCCCGACAAAAACTGTTTTTT.

The table lists this clonotype with a few counts. This chain links TRBV19 with TRBJ2-2, with a weak D call TRBD2 (6 bases). Trimming pared 9 bases from V and 0 bases from J, leaving 14 bases between. Per germline, CDR1 LNHDA and CDR2 SQIVND (reference sequence). The CDR3 sequence is 15 residues long. CDR3 in amino acids: CASGARRANTGELFF. The CDR3 DNA reads as TGTGCCAGCGGGGCCAGGAGGGCGAACACCGGGGAGCTGTTTTTT.

This clonotype occurred many times. This chain joins TRBV7-2 and TRBJ2-7; D may be TRBD2 (6 bases). The CDR3 has 15 residues. CDR1 and CDR2 from the germline V gene are SGHTA and FQGNSA. V was pared by 1 base and J by 5 bases, with 15 bases between. CDR3: CASSLGRTKTDEQYF. CDR3 DNA: TGTGCCAGCAGCTTAGGACGGACTAAGACCGACGAGCAGTACTTC.

The chain combines TRBV19 with TRBJ1-6; 9 nucleotides line up with TRBD1. The junction had 7 bases not matched to a gene; V was cut back by 5 bases and J by 8 bases. This CDR3 contains 15 residues. Germline CDR1 is LNHDA and CDR2 is SQIVND (reference sequence). Here the CDR3 reads CASSPSGTGHSPLHF. The DNA for the CDR3 is TGTGCCAGTAGTCCTTCCGGGACAGGGCATTCACCCCTCCACTTT.

The CDR3 is CASSLSRWGWETQYF. The CDR3 bases are TGTGCCAGCAGTTTATCGCGGTGGGGCTGGGAGACCCAGTACTTC. The chain combines TRBV27 with TRBJ2-5; TRBD1 might be the D (5 bases). Trimming took off 0 bases at V and 5 bases at J, with 13 bases between the two ends. Germline values: CDR1 MNHEY, CDR2 SMNVEV (reference sequence). The CDR3 is made up of 15 amino acids.

This clonotype has only a few counts. The rearrangement links TRBV15 to TRBJ1-5; tentative D call: TRBD1 (5 bases). Between the trimmed V and J ends, which lost 4 bases and 2 bases, there was a span of 12 bases. This CDR3 is built from 15 residues. Germline assignment: CDR1 LNHNV and CDR2 YYDKDF (reference sequence). The CDR3 reads CATSKVQGGNQPQHF. The CDR3 nucleotides are TGTGCCACCAGCAAAGTTCAGGGCGGCAATCAGCCCCAGCATTTT.

A few counts support this clonotype. The chain combines TRBV4-1 with TRBJ1-1; 9 bases fit TRBD1. Germline V gene sequence: CDR1 MGHRA, CDR2 YSYEKL. The length of the CDR3 is 14 residues. V shed 1 base and J 3 bases; nucleotides not matched to a gene: 0. The CDR3 coding sequence is TGCGCCAGCAGCCAAGGGACAGGGGACACTGAAGCTTTCTTT. The encoded protein is CASSQGTGDTEAFF.

This clonotype was seen ten or more times. J is TRBJ2-7 and V is TRBV7-6; 10 bases align to TRBD1. The junction had 4 bases not matched to a gene; V was cut back by 3 bases and J by 2 bases. The CDR3 extends over 15 amino acids. From germline, CDR1 is SGHVS and CDR2 FNYEAQ. In DNA, the CDR3 is TGTGCCAGCAGCTTCCCGGGACAGGGGACCTACGAGCAGTACTTC. Its translation: CASSFPGQGTYEQYF.